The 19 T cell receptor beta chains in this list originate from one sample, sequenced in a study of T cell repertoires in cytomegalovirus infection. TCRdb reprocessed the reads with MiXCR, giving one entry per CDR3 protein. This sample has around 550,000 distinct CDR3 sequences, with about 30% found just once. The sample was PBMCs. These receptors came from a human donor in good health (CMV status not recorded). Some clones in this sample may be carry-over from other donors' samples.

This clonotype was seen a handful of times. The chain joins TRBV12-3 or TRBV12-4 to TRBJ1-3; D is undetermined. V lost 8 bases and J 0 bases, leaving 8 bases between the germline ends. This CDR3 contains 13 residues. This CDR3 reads CASAWVSGNTIYF. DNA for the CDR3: TGTGCCAGCGCATGGGTCTCTGGAAACACCATATATTTT.

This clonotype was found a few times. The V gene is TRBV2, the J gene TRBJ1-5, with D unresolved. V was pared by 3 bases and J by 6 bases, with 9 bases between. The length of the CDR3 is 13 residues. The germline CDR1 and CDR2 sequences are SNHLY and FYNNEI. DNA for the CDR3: TGTGCCAGCAGTGAGGGTTTCGGTCAGCCCCAGCATTTT. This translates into CASSEGFGQPQHF.

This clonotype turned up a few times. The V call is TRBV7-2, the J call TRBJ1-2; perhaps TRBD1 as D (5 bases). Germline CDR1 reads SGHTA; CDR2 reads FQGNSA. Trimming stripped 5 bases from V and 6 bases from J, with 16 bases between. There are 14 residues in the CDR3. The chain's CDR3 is CASSPPFRGDGYTF. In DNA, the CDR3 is TGTGCCAGCAGCCCCCCCTTTCGAGGGGATGGCTACACCTTC.

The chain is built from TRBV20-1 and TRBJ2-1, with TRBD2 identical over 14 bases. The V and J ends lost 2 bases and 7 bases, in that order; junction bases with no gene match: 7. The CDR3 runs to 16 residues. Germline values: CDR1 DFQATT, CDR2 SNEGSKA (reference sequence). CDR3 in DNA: TGCAGTGCTAGACTCCCGGGGACTAGCGGGGGTAATGAGCAGTTCTTC. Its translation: CSARLPGTSGGNEQFF.

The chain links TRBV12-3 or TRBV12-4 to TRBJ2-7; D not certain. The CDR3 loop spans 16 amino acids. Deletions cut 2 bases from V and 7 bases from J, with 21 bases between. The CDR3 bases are TGTGCCAGCAGTTTACGGGTCCCAGAGAGGCCTGTGGAGCAGTACTTC. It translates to CASSLRVPERPVEQYF.

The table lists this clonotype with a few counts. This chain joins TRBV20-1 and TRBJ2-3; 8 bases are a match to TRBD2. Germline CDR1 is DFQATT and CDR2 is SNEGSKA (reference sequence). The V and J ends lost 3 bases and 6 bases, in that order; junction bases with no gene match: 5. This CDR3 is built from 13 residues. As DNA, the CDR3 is TGCAGTGCTAGTAGCGGGATGGTCGATACGCAGTATTTT. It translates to CSASSGMVDTQYF.

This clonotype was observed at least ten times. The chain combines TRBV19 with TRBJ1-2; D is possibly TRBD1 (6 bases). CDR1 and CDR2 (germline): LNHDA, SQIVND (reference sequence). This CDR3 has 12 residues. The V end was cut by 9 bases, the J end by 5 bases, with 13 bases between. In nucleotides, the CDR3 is TGTGCCAGCAGCCCGGACAGTTATGGCTACACCTTC. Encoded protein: CASSPDSYGYTF.

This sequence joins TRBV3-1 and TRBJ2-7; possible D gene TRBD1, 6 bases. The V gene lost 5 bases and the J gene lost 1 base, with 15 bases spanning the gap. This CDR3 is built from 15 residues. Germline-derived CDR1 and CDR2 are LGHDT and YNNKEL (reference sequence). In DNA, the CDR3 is TGTGCCAGCAGCGACGAGGTGAGGGGGTCCTACGAGCAGTACTTC. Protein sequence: CASSDEVRGSYEQYF.

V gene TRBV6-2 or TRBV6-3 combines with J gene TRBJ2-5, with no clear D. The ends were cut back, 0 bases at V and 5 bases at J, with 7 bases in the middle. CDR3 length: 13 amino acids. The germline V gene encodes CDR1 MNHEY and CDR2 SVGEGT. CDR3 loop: CASSYSKMETQYF. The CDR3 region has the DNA TGTGCCAGCAGTTACTCGAAAATGGAGACCCAGTACTTC.

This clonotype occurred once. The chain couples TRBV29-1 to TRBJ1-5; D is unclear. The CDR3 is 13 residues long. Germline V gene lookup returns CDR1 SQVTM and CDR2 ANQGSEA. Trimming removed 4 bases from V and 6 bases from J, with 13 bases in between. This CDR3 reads CSVVYSLPQPQHF. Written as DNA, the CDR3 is TGCAGCGTTGTATATTCACTACCTCAGCCCCAGCATTTT.

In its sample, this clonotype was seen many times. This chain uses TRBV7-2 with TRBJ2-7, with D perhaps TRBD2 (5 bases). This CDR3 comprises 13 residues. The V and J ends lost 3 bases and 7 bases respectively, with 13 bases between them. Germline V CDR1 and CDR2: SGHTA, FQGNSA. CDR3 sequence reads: CASSFEAGREQYV. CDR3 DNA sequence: TGTGCCAGCAGCTTCGAGGCGGGTCGGGAGCAGTACGTC.

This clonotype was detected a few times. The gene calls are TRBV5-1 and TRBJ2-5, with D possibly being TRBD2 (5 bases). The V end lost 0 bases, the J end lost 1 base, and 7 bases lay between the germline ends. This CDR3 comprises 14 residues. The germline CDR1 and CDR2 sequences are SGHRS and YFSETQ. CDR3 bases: TGCGCCAGCAGCTTGGCCGGGATCCAAGAGACCCAGTACTTC. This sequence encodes CASSLAGIQETQYF.

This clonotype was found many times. CDR3 amino acids: CASSHQQGELGGYTF. The CDR3 coding sequence is TGTGCCAGCAGCCACCAGCAGGGCGAACTGGGAGGCTACACCTTC. The V gene is TRBV7-8, the J gene TRBJ1-2; tentatively, D is TRBD1 (5 bases). V was shortened by 5 bases and J by 8 bases, with 21 bases between the two germline ends. The CDR3 sequence is 15 residues long. Looked up from germline, CDR1 is SGHVS and CDR2 is FQNEAQ.

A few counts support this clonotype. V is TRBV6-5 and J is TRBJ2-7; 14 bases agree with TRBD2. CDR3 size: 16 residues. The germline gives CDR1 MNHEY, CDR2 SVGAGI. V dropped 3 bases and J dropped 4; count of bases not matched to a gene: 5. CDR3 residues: CASSYGTSGRLYEQYF. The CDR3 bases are TGTGCCAGCAGTTATGGGACTAGCGGGAGATTATACGAGCAGTACTTC.

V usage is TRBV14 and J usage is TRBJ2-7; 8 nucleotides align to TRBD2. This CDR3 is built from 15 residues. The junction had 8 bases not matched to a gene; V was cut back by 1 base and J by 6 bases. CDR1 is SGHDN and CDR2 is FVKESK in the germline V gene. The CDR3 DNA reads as TGTGCCAGCAGCCAAGTCCTAGCGGGCTCTGCCGAGCAGTACTTC. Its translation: CASSQVLAGSAEQYF.

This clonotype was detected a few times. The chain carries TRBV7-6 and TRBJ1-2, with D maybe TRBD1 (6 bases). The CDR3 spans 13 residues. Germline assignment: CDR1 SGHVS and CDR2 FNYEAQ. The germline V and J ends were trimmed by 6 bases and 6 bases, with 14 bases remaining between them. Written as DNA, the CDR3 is TGTGCCAGCAGAGGGGGGGAAACTCATGGCTACACCTTC. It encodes CASRGGETHGYTF.

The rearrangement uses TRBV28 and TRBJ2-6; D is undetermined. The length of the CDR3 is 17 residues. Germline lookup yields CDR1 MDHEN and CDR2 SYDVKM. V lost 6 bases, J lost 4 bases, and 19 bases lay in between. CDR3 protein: CASSPPGSSPGANVLTF. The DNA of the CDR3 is TGTGCCAGCAGCCCCCCTGGCTCCTCACCGGGGGCCAACGTCCTGACTTTC.

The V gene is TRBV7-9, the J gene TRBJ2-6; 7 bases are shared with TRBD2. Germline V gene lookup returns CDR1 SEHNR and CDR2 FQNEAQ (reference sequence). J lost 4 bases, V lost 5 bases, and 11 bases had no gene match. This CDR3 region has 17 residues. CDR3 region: CASSREADRVGANVLTF. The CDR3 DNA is TGTGCCAGCAGCCGGGAGGCCGATAGGGTGGGGGCCAACGTCCTGACTTTC.

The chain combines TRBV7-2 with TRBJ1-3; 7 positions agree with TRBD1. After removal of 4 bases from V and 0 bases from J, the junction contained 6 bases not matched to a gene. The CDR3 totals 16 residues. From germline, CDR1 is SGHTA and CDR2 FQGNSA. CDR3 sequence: CASSWTGGGSGNTIYF. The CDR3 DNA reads TGTGCCAGCAGCTGGACAGGAGGGGGCTCTGGAAACACCATATATTTT.